This T cell receptor (beta chain) was captured by sequencing in a study of radiotherapy plus CTLA-4 blockade in lung cancer. Study-wide background: An objective response was seen in around a sixth of patients, and disease control in less than 40%. Study conclusions and caveats: Radiotherapy plus ipilimumab was followed by expansion in blood of tumor-derived TCR clones.

Profiled with immunoSEQ multiplex PCR; TCRdb holds only in-frame clones, not every one. The table shows fewer than 100,000 clones, with about four fifths occurring only once. Notes on this clone: What it binds is not known.

Receiving focal radiation plus CTLA-4 blockade with ipilimumab were patients who had chemo-refractory metastatic non-small-cell lung cancer. Per the germline V gene, CDR1 is SGHRS and CDR2 is YFSETQ. This CDR3 has 13 amino acids. The ends were cut back, 3 bases at V and 4 bases at J, with 10 bases in the middle. The source of this sequence is a human donor with non-small cell lung cancer who had stable disease on radiotherapy plus ipilimumab. The chain recombines TRBV5-1 with TRBJ2-5, with a possible D match to TRBD1 (6 bases). The material was peripheral blood, obtained from a patient treated with radiotherapy plus ipilimumab. This CDR3 reads CASSSGTTETQYF. The CDR3 region has the DNA TGCGCCAGCAGCTCCGGGACAACAGAGACCCAGTACTTC. Variable domain in full (rest from reference TRBV5-1 and TRBJ2-5): KAGVTQTPRYLIKTRGQQVTLSCSPISGHRSVSWYQQTPGQGLQFLFEYFSETQRNKGNFPGRFSGRQFSNSRSEMNVSTLELGDSALYLCASSSGTTETQYFGPGTRLLVL.